The rows below give T cell receptor beta chains drawn from one sample of a study of T cell responses to AZD1222 COVID-19 vaccine. Generated by immunoSEQ multiplex PCR, the TCRdb table keeps only in-frame clones and is missing some. The table lists 100,000 or so clones, around 84% of them singletons, with more than 1.2% in the top ten. The source was peripheral blood, collected on day 0 of AZD1222 vaccination. The receptor source for this set is an adult in good health. The CDR3 runs from the conserved cysteine through the conserved F or W. The order of the fields is D gene, V gene, clone size, J gene, CDR3 protein, CDR3 DNA. A D gene is named only where the DNA matches it firmly. The size field is filled for only some rows; it gives once, few, many or a size class.

>.|TRBV6-2/TRBV6-3|.|TRBJ1-4
CASSYLVGAENEKLFF
TGTGCCAGCAGTTACCTCGTGGGGGCCGAAAATGAAAAACTGTTTTTT
>TRBD1|TRBV25-1|.|TRBJ1-1
CASSDSRDRGWRNTEAFF
TGTGCCAGCAGTGACTCAAGGGACAGGGGATGGAGGAACACTGAAGCTTTCTTT
>TRBD2|TRBV7-2|.|TRBJ2-7
CASSLTGLAGSYEQYF
TGTGCCAGCAGCTTAACCGGACTAGCGGGCTCCTACGAGCAGTACTTC
>.|TRBV27|.|TRBJ2-7
CASSSSVGRARGREQYF
TGTGCCAGCAGTTCCTCCGTGGGCCGGGCCAGAGGGCGCGAGCAGTACTTC
>TRBD1|TRBV3-1/TRBV3-2|.|TRBJ1-4
CASSLQGANEKLFF
TGTGCCAGCAGCCTGCAGGGGGCGAATGAAAAACTGTTTTTT
>.|TRBV5-1|.|TRBJ2-1
CASSLGRLIGSYNEQFF
TGCGCCAGCAGCTTGGGACGGCTTATCGGCTCCTACAATGAGCAGTTCTTC
>.|TRBV29-1|once|TRBJ1-1
CSVAGPSTMNTEAFF
TGCAGCGTTGCGGGACCCTCGACCATGAACACTGAAGCTTTCTTT
>.|TRBV27|.|TRBJ1-2
CASKGDGYTF
TGTGCCAGCAAAGGGGATGGCTACACCTTC
>.|TRBV9|.|TRBJ2-1
CASSSLYNEQFF
TGTGCCAGCAGCTCCCTGTACAATGAGCAGTTCTTC
>.|TRBV6-5|.|TRBJ1-2
CASSLGTDGYTF
TGTGCCAGCAGTTTGGGGACGGATGGCTACACCTTC
>.|TRBV19|.|TRBJ1-5
CASSTTGHNQPQHF
TGTGCCAGTAGCACGACAGGACACAATCAGCCCCAGCATTTT
>TRBD2|TRBV28|.|TRBJ2-7
CASSAPGTSATRISYEQYF
TGTGCCAGCAGTGCCCCAGGGACTAGCGCGACCCGCATCTCCTACGAGCAGTACTTC
>TRBD1|TRBV5-4|.|TRBJ1-6
CASSLGGTGYNSPLHF
TGTGCCAGCAGCTTAGGGGGGACAGGATATAATTCACCCCTCCACTTT
>TRBD1|TRBV19|.|TRBJ1-2
CASSVGTDINYGYTF
TGTGCCAGTAGTGTCGGGACAGACATAAACTATGGCTACACCTTC
>.|TRBV28|.|TRBJ1-5
CASSLGNRQPQHF
TGTGCCAGCAGTCTCGGTAATAGACAGCCCCAGCATTTT
>.|TRBV20-1|once|TRBJ1-4
CSASSGADEKLFF
TGCAGTGCTAGTTCGGGGGCTGATGAAAAACTGTTTTTT
>TRBD1|TRBV4-1|.|TRBJ1-4
CASSRDRGRREKLFF
TGCGCCAGCAGCCGGGACAGGGGGCGAAGGGAAAAACTGTTTTTT
>TRBD1|TRBV11-3|.|TRBJ2-5
CASSLAKVGTGWETQYF
TGTGCCAGCAGCTTAGCTAAGGTCGGGACAGGGTGGGAGACCCAGTACTTC
>.|TRBV19|.|TRBJ1-4
CASSMTVIRTTNEKLFF
TGTGCCAGTAGTATGACAGTTATCCGAACAACTAATGAAAAACTGTTTTTT
>TRBD1|TRBV7-9|.|TRBJ1-4
CTSSFFSTGFGEKLFF
TGTACCAGCAGCTTTTTCTCGACAGGGTTTGGTGAAAAACTGTTTTTT
>.|TRBV19|few|TRBJ2-6
CASSTPRGVYSGANVLTF
TGTGCCAGTAGTACCCCAAGGGGGGTTTACTCTGGGGCCAACGTCCTGACTTTC
>TRBD2|TRBV3-1/TRBV3-2|.|TRBJ2-1
CASSQGSGSINEQFF
TGTGCCAGCAGCCAAGGCAGCGGGAGTATAAATGAGCAGTTCTTC
>.|TRBV11-3|.|TRBJ2-2
CASSLFGGPNTGELFF
TGTGCCAGCAGCTTGTTTGGAGGGCCTAATACCGGGGAGCTGTTTTTT
>.|TRBV10-3|.|TRBJ2-7
CAISYRGGSEQYF
TGTGCCATCAGTTACAGGGGAGGCTCCGAGCAGTACTTC
>.|TRBV29-1|few|TRBJ1-3
CSVEAGNVGNTIYF
TGCAGCGTTGAAGCAGGGAACGTTGGAAACACCATATATTTT
>.|TRBV6-2/TRBV6-3|once|TRBJ1-1
CASSYSGGRTTEAFF
TGTGCCAGCAGTTACTCTGGGGGGAGGACCACTGAAGCTTTCTTT
>.|TRBV28|.|TRBJ1-5
CASSGGRGPQHF
TGTGCCAGCAGTGGGGGGCGCGGACCCCAGCATTTT
>TRBD1|TRBV9|.|TRBJ1-2
CASSPQTGINYGYTF
TGTGCCAGCAGCCCTCAGACAGGGATTAACTATGGCTACACCTTC
>.|TRBV19|.|TRBJ1-1
CASSSTTQGGAFF
TGTGCCAGTAGTTCTACAACCCAGGGTGGAGCTTTCTTT
>TRBD2|TRBV5-1|.|TRBJ2-5
CASRYGTSGSRETQYF
TGCGCCAGCAGGTATGGGACTAGCGGGAGCCGGGAGACCCAGTACTTC
>.|TRBV7-2|.|TRBJ1-2
CASSLDHYYGYTF
TGTGCCAGCAGCTTGGACCACTACTATGGCTACACCTTC
>TRBD1|TRBV7-6|.|TRBJ1-1
CASSRSTGVTEAFF
TGTGCCAGCAGCCGTTCGACAGGGGTCACTGAAGCTTTCTTT
>.|TRBV29-1|.|TRBJ1-1
CSVEPGAEAFF
TGCAGCGTTGAACCCGGAGCCGAAGCTTTCTTT
>.|TRBV30|.|TRBJ1-1
CAWTRVRNTEAFF
TGTGCCTGGACCCGAGTACGGAACACTGAAGCTTTCTTT
>.|TRBV5-1|once|TRBJ2-3
CASTQRDITDTQYF
TGCGCCAGCACCCAGCGGGACATCACAGATACGCAGTATTTT
>TRBD1|TRBV6-5|.|TRBJ2-7
CASRWTGSDEQYF
TGTGCCAGCAGATGGACAGGGAGCGACGAGCAGTACTTC
>.|TRBV6-1|.|TRBJ2-6
CASSGLGRAGGANVLTF
TGTGCCAGCAGTGGACTAGGACGTGCGGGGGGGGCCAACGTCCTGACTTTC
>.|TRBV30|.|TRBJ1-1
CAWVGGVNTEAFF
TGTGCCTGGGTAGGTGGGGTGAACACTGAAGCTTTCTTT
>TRBD1|TRBV28|.|TRBJ2-7
CASSGTTGYHEQYF
TGTGCCAGCAGTGGAACGACAGGGTACCACGAGCAGTACTTC
>TRBD2|TRBV30|once|TRBJ2-7
CAWSGRTAREQYF
TGTGCCTGGAGCGGGAGGACTGCGCGGGAGCAGTACTTC
>.|TRBV27|.|TRBJ1-1
CASSLVGSRTEAFF
TGTGCCAGCAGTTTAGTGGGGAGTCGCACTGAAGCTTTCTTT
>.|TRBV28|.|TRBJ1-4
CASSSGSTNEKLFF
TGTGCCAGCAGTTCCGGCTCAACTAATGAAAAACTGTTTTTT
>.|TRBV7-2|.|TRBJ2-5
CASTTGSGTQYF
TGTGCCAGCACCACCGGGTCGGGGACCCAGTACTTC
>.|TRBV9|.|TRBJ1-1
CASSVAIRGDTEAFF
TGTGCCAGCAGCGTAGCTATTAGGGGTGACACTGAAGCTTTCTTT
>TRBD1|TRBV6-5|.|TRBJ2-1
CASQLSGQIYNEQFF
TGTGCCAGTCAGCTATCGGGACAGATCTACAATGAGCAGTTCTTC
>.|TRBV6-5|.|TRBJ2-1
CASSYSYRRDEQFF
TGTGCCAGCAGTTACTCATACAGGAGGGACGAGCAGTTCTTC
>TRBD1|TRBV28|.|TRBJ1-2
CASSPSDRARGYGYTF
TGTGCCAGCAGTCCGTCGGACAGGGCCCGGGGGTATGGCTACACCTTC
>TRBD1|TRBV6-2/TRBV6-3|.|TRBJ1-2
CASSRFDRAHYGYTF
TGTGCCAGCAGCCGATTCGACAGGGCGCACTATGGCTACACCTTC
>.|TRBV28|.|TRBJ1-2
CASSSRGARGYGYTF
TGTGCCAGCAGTTCAAGGGGGGCGCGTGGCTATGGCTACACCTTC
>TRBD2|TRBV5-4|.|TRBJ2-1
CASSAGLALTYNEQFF
TGTGCCAGCAGCGCCGGACTAGCCCTAACCTACAATGAGCAGTTCTTC
>TRBD1|TRBV2|.|TRBJ2-1
CATKKGTGGKNEQFF
TGTGCCACCAAAAAAGGGACAGGGGGTAAAAATGAGCAGTTCTTC
>.|TRBV18|.|TRBJ1-1
CASSPEANTEAFF
TGTGCCAGCTCACCAGAGGCAAACACTGAAGCTTTCTTT
>.|TRBV11-3|.|TRBJ2-7
CASSFNAVTYEQYF
TGTGCCAGCAGCTTTAATGCAGTAACCTACGAGCAGTACTTC
>TRBD1|TRBV13|.|TRBJ1-1
CASSTRDRAGAEAFF
TGTGCCAGCAGCACCCGGGACAGGGCAGGTGCTGAAGCTTTCTTT
>.|TRBV6-6|.|TRBJ1-2
CASTPLWGARGYTF
TGTGCCAGCACCCCCCTATGGGGGGCACGAGGCTACACCTTC
>.|TRBV9|.|TRBJ1-2
CASTGGQVGYGYTF
TGTGCCAGCACCGGGGGACAAGTAGGATATGGCTACACCTTC